The 30 T cell receptor beta chains in this list originate from one sample, sequenced in a study of T cell responses to AZD1222 COVID-19 vaccine. This table comes from immunoSEQ multiplex PCR, and its TCRdb copy is limited to in-frame clones, with some not included. The sample contains some 150,000 clones, 90% to 95% of which appear only once. The specimen comprised peripheral blood, sampled 28 days after the second AZD1222 dose. The source of these receptors is an adult who received the AZD1222 COVID-19 vaccine.

V and J are TRBV19 and TRBJ2-1; possible D gene TRBD2, 6 bases. Trimming shortened V by 8 bases and J by 0 bases, and 8 bases separated the two germline ends. The CDR3 is 13 amino acids. Germline V gene data show CDR1 as LNHDA and CDR2 as SQIVND (reference sequence). The CDR3 region is CASGGSSYNEQFF. The CDR3 bases are TGTGCCAGTGGGGGGAGCTCCTACAATGAGCAGTTCTTC.

J is TRBJ1-1 and V is TRBV9; the match to TRBD1 covers 7 bases. This CDR3 has 15 residues. From germline, CDR1 is SGDLS and CDR2 YYNGEE. The J segment lost 2 bases and the V segment lost 4 bases, leaving 8 bases of the junction unmatched. DNA for the CDR3: TGTGCCAGCAGCATCCAGACAGGGTTTAACACTGAAGCTTTCTTT. Translation: CASSIQTGFNTEAFF.

The rearrangement uses TRBV21-1 and TRBJ2-1; the table's D call TRBD2 went unverified against the DNA. TRBV21-1 is reported as a pseudogene. The CDR3 is made up of 17 amino acids. The DNA for the CDR3 is TGTGCCAGCAGCAAAGCTCAGCGGGAGGGCCCCTACAATGAGCAGTTCTTC. The encoded protein is CASSKAQREGPYNEQFF.

The chain recombines TRBV5-1 with TRBJ2-1; 9 bases fit TRBD2. This CDR3 has 16 amino acids. CDR1 and CDR2 from the germline V gene are SGHRS and YFSETQ. Losses at the gene ends were 4 bases for V and 8 bases for J; bases not matched to a gene: 13. Written as DNA, the CDR3 is TGCGCCAGCAGCGCAGATATAGCGGGAGCTAAGGATGAGCAGTTCTTC. Amino acid sequence: CASSADIAGAKDEQFF. Based on the CDR3 plus reference TRBV5-1 and TRBJ2-1, the full variable domain is KAGVTQTPRYLIKTRGQQVTLSCSPISGHRSVSWYQQTPGQGLQFLFEYFSETQRNKGNFPGRFSGRQFSNSRSEMNVSTLELGDSALYLCASSADIAGAKDEQFFGPGTRLTVL.

The chain couples TRBV28 to TRBJ1-1; a possible D gene is TRBD1 (5 bases). V lost 9 bases, J lost 5 bases, and 13 bases lay in between. The CDR3 is 12 amino acids. CDR1 is MDHEN, CDR2 SYDVKM, per germline. DNA of the CDR3: TGTGCCAGTTCCAAGGGGTGGACTGAAGCTTTCTTT. Its translation: CASSKGWTEAFF.

This chain links TRBV6-5 with TRBJ1-2; D possibly corresponds to TRBD1 (5 bases). The germline gives CDR1 MNHEY, CDR2 SVGAGI. V was clipped by 4 bases and J by 1 base, with 10 bases between them. This CDR3 has 14 residues. This chain's CDR3 is CASSSGPNNYGYTF. CDR3 coding DNA: TGTGCCAGCAGTTCGGGACCGAATAACTATGGCTACACCTTC.

As concerns this clone: This specimen includes other DNA sequences encoding the same CDR3. V usage is TRBV6-5 and J usage is TRBJ1-1, with 7 positions matching TRBD1. CDR1 is MNHEY and CDR2 is SVGAGI in the germline V gene. Trimming removed 6 bases from V and 3 bases from J; junction bases left unmatched: 1. The CDR3 is 12 residues long. In DNA form, the CDR3 reads TGTGCCAGCAGCAGGGGGGACACTGAAGCTTTCTTT. Residues: CASSRGDTEAFF.

The genes are TRBV6-1 and TRBJ1-2; unclear D gene. CDR3 length: 15 residues. V lost 2 bases and J 5 bases, leaving 15 bases between the germline ends. Germline V gives CDR1 MNHNS, CDR2 SASEGT. The CDR3 loop reads CASSEFGAGKYGYTF. CDR3 nucleotide sequence: TGTGCCAGCAGTGAATTTGGTGCCGGGAAATATGGCTACACCTTC.

The CDR3 sequence is CASSPYAGAGNSPLHF. The CDR3 nucleotides are TGTGCCAGCAGTCCCTATGCGGGGGCAGGTAATTCACCCCTCCACTTT. V usage is TRBV27 and J usage is TRBJ1-6, with D maybe TRBD1 (6 bases). Looked up from germline, CDR1 is MNHEY and CDR2 is SMNVEV (reference sequence). The CDR3 extends over 16 amino acids. V was pared by 5 bases and J by 6 bases, with 17 bases between.

The genes are TRBV7-9 and TRBJ2-4, with D perhaps assigned TRBD1 or TRBD2 (5 bases each). CDR1 is SEHNR, CDR2 FQNEAQ, per germline (reference sequence). The length of the CDR3 is 17 residues. The V end was cut by 1 base, the J end by 1 base, with 14 bases between. CDR3 region: CASSLGAPGPAKNIQYF. DNA for the CDR3: TGTGCCAGCAGCTTAGGTGCCCCGGGGCCGGCCAAAAACATTCAGTACTTC. Drawing the rest from reference TRBV7-9 and TRBJ2-4, the complete variable domain is DTGVSQNPRHKITKRGQNVTFRCDPISEHNRLYWYRQTLGQGPEFLTYFQNEAQLEKSRLLSDRFSAERPKGSFSTLEIQRTEQGDSAMYLCASSLGAPGPAKNIQYFGAGTRLSVL.

The chain employs TRBV9 and TRBJ2-2; TRBD1 matches 9 bases. CDR3 length equals 16 residues. CDR1 SGDLS and CDR2 YYNGEE come from the germline V gene. The junction had 11 bases not matched to a gene; V was cut back by 4 bases and J by 7 bases. The CDR3 spells CASSYSRDRVYGELFF. DNA of the CDR3: TGTGCCAGCAGCTATTCCCGGGACAGGGTCTACGGGGAGCTGTTTTTT.

DNA of the CDR3: TGTGCCAGCAGACTCTTCGACGGGGAGCTGTTTTTT. It is translated as CASRLFDGELFF. This chain uses TRBV6-1 with TRBJ2-2; the D is unclear. This CDR3 comprises 12 residues. Trimming removed 6 bases from V and 7 bases from J, with 9 bases in between. CDR1 is MNHNS, CDR2 SASEGT, per germline.

This clone showed up just once. The rearrangement uses TRBV6-5 and TRBJ1-6; no firm D call. The ends were cut back, 2 bases at V and 0 bases at J, with 5 bases in the middle. The germline V gene has CDR1 MNHEY and CDR2 SVGAGI. This CDR3 contains 15 residues. The DNA for the CDR3 is TGTGCCAGCAGTTACACTAGCTCCTATAATTCACCCCTCCACTTT. Protein product: CASSYTSSYNSPLHF.

Only one count was recorded for this clone. The genes are TRBV28 and TRBJ1-1, with D possibly TRBD1 on 5 matching bases. Trimming shortened V by 4 bases and J by 4 bases, and 16 bases separated the two germline ends. This CDR3 contains 15 residues. The germline gives CDR1 MDHEN, CDR2 SYDVKM. The CDR3 here is CASSWGDTPGTEAFF. As DNA, the CDR3 is TGTGCCAGCAGTTGGGGGGATACCCCAGGCACTGAAGCTTTCTTT.

The V gene is TRBV7-8, the J gene TRBJ1-1, with D possibly matching TRBD1 (6 bases). Per germline, CDR1 SGHVS and CDR2 FQNEAQ. There are 15 residues in the CDR3. V lost 1 base, J lost 6 bases, and 15 bases lay in between. CDR3 sequence reads: CASSLGQTGRSEAFF. In nucleotides, the CDR3 is TGTGCCAGCAGCTTAGGTCAAACAGGGAGGTCTGAAGCTTTCTTT.

This chain connects TRBV24-1 to TRBJ2-1; 7 bases line up with TRBD2. Germline CDR1 reads KGHDR; CDR2 reads SFDVKD. Germline trimming cut 11 bases from V and 3 bases from J; bases unmatched to any gene: 0. This CDR3 is 11 amino acids long. The CDR3, as DNA: TGTGCCAGCGGGAGCTACAATGAGCAGTTCTTC. Encoded protein: CASGSYNEQFF.

Points on this clone: Other DNA variants within this sample encode the same CDR3. The chain employs TRBV19 and TRBJ2-3; no reliable D call. V lost 2 bases and J 6 bases, leaving 3 bases between the germline ends. The CDR3 runs 11 residues. The germline V gene encodes CDR1 LNHDA and CDR2 SQIVND (reference sequence). CDR3 amino acids: CASSIRDTQYF. The CDR3 DNA sequence: TGTGCCAGTAGTATAAGGGATACGCAGTATTTT.

This clone was picked up one time. This sequence joins TRBV5-1 and TRBJ2-1; D may be TRBD1 or TRBD2 (5 bases each). V dropped 0 bases and J dropped 5 bases, with 6 bases sitting between them. CDR1 and CDR2 from the germline V gene are SGHRS and YFSETQ. The CDR3 consists of 13 residues. The CDR3 here is CASSLGGDNEQFF. The CDR3 bases are TGCGCCAGCAGCTTGGGAGGGGACAATGAGCAGTTCTTC.

This sequence joins TRBV7-6 and TRBJ1-3; no clear D gene. The CDR3 totals 15 residues. Germline V gene data show CDR1 as SGHVS and CDR2 as FNYEAQ. V was pared by 1 base and J by 2 bases, with 9 bases between. The CDR3 is CASSLEGIAGNTIYF. CDR3 sequence (DNA): TGTGCCAGCAGCTTAGAGGGCATAGCTGGAAACACCATATATTTT. Variable domain in full (rest from reference TRBV7-6 and TRBJ1-3): GAGVSQSPRYKVTKRGQDVALRCDPISGHVSLYWYRQALGQGPEFLTYFNYEAQQDKSGLPNDRFSAERPEGSISTLTIQRTEQRDSAMYRCASSLEGIAGNTIYFGEGSWLTVV.

The chain links TRBV7-2 to TRBJ2-2, with TRBD2 identical over 11 bases. Germline V CDR1 and CDR2: SGHTA, FQGNSA. With V trimmed by 5 bases and J by 7 bases, 6 bases remained unmatched. This CDR3 contains 15 residues. The CDR3 is CASSPLAGVGGELFF. The DNA of the CDR3 is TGTGCCAGCAGCCCACTAGCGGGGGTAGGCGGGGAGCTGTTTTTT.

This chain uses TRBV7-8 with TRBJ1-5; TRBD1 matches at 9 bases. The CDR3 runs 18 residues. With V trimmed by 1 base and J by 3 bases, 10 bases remained unmatched. CDR1 SGHVS and CDR2 FQNEAQ come from the germline V gene. Here the CDR3 DNA reads TGTGCCAGCAGCTTAGGATTTACAGGGGGCTTTGACAATCAGCCCCAGCATTTT. It encodes CASSLGFTGGFDNQPQHF.

The chain recombines TRBV27 with TRBJ1-5, with D unclear. V gave up 2 bases and J gave up 4 bases, with 9 bases separating them. CDR1 and CDR2 from the germline V gene are MNHEY and SMNVEV (reference sequence). This CDR3 is 14 amino acids long. CDR3 nucleotides: TGTGCCAGCAGTTTAAGGGAAGGTAATCAGCCCCAGCATTTT. Translation gives CASSLREGNQPQHF.

The genes are TRBV3-1 (or the pseudogene TRBV3-2) and TRBJ1-3, with D perhaps matching TRBD1 (6 bases). Trimming cost V 0 bases and J 0 bases, with 15 bases left between them. This CDR3 spans 18 amino acids. Germline V gene data show CDR1 as LGHDT and CDR2 as YNNKEL (reference sequence). CDR3 sequence: CASSQEGAGIFSGNTIYF. In DNA form, the CDR3 reads TGTGCCAGCAGCCAAGAGGGGGCGGGCATTTTCTCTGGAAACACCATATATTTT.

CDR3 DNA sequence: TGCGCCAGCAGCTTGGGGACATTCGATTCCTATAATTCACCCCTCCACTTT. Protein product: CASSLGTFDSYNSPLHF. This chain connects TRBV5-1 to TRBJ1-6, with D possibly being TRBD1 (5 bases). V lost 0 bases and J 1 base, leaving 11 bases between the germline ends. The CDR3 runs 17 residues. The germline V gene encodes CDR1 SGHRS and CDR2 YFSETQ.

The chain is built from TRBV5-6 and TRBJ1-2, with TRBD1 matching 8 bases. Germline V gene lookup returns CDR1 SGHDT and CDR2 YYEEEE. This CDR3 has 15 residues. The junction had 9 bases not matched to a gene; V was cut back by 4 bases and J by 4 bases. In nucleotides, the CDR3 is TGTGCCAGCAGCGCCAGAGTCACAGGGGGCTATGGCTACACCTTC. Protein product: CASSARVTGGYGYTF.

CDR3 loop: CASKMDYQTQYF. The CDR3 nucleotides are TGTGCCAGCAAAATGGACTACCAGACCCAGTACTTC. The chain carries TRBV2 and TRBJ2-5, with D maybe TRBD2 (6 bases). The germline V and J ends were trimmed by 7 bases and 6 bases, with 12 bases remaining between them. Germline CDR1 SNHLY, CDR2 FYNNEI. The CDR3 runs 12 residues.

V is TRBV27 and J is TRBJ2-1; the D call may be TRBD1 or TRBD2 (5 bases each). Trimming took 6 bases from V and 2 from J, leaving 8 bases between them. The CDR3 runs to 13 residues. Germline assignment: CDR1 MNHEY and CDR2 SMNVEV (reference sequence). The CDR3 protein is CASRGDPYNEQFF. CDR3 nucleotides: TGTGCCAGCAGGGGGGACCCCTACAATGAGCAGTTCTTC.

The CDR3 region is CASSYSDIRNTIYF. The DNA of the CDR3 is TGTGCCAGCAGTTACTCAGACATTAGAAACACCATATATTTT. The chain links TRBV6-5 to TRBJ1-3; D not certain. The germline CDR1 and CDR2 sequences are MNHEY and SVGAGI. Trimming stripped 0 bases from V and 5 bases from J, with 8 bases between. The CDR3 is made up of 14 amino acids.

V usage is TRBV11-2 and J usage is TRBJ2-7; 7 nucleotides line up with TRBD1. The ends lost 3 bases at V and 1 base at J; junction bases unmatched: 6. CDR1 and CDR2 from the germline V gene are SGHAT and FQNNGV. This CDR3 has 15 residues. CDR3 coding DNA: TGTGCCAGCAGCTTCAACAGGGACAGTTCCTACGAGCAGTACTTC. Its protein product is CASSFNRDSSYEQYF.

This chain links TRBV30 with TRBJ2-7, with D tentatively TRBD1 (6 bases). Germline values: CDR1 GTSNPN, CDR2 SVGIG (reference sequence). The CDR3 is 13 amino acids. The germline V and J ends were trimmed by 4 bases and 3 bases, with 13 bases remaining between them. The CDR3 DNA sequence: TGTGCCTGGAACCGAGGGGGTAACTACGAGCAGTACTTC. As protein: CAWNRGGNYEQYF.